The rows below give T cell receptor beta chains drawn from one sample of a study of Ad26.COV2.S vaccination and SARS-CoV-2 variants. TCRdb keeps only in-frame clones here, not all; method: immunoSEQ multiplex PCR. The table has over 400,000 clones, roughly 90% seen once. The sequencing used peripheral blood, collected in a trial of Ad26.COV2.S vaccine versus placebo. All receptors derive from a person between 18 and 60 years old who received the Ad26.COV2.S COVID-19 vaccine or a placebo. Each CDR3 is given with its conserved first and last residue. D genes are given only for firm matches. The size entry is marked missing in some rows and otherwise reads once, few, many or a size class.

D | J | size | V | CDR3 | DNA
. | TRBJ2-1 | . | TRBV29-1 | CSVEDHSRDLGNEQFF | TGCAGCGTTGAAGATCATAGCAGGGACCTGGGCAATGAGCAGTTCTTC
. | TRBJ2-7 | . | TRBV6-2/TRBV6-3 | CASSYRAYEQYF | TGTGCCAGCAGTTACAGAGCCTACGAGCAGTACTTC
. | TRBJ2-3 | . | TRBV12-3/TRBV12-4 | CASSSGDTQYF | TGTGCCAGCAGTTCGGGAGATACGCAGTATTTT
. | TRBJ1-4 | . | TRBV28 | CASSFWARTNEKLFF | TGTGCCAGCAGTTTTTGGGCGCGAACTAATGAAAAACTGTTTTTT
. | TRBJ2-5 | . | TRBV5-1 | CASSLASGNAGETQYF | TGCGCCAGCAGCTTGGCGTCGGGTAACGCGGGGGAGACCCAGTACTTC
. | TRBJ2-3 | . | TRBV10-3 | CATLRWQASSTDTQYF | TGTGCCACCCTCCGGTGGCAGGCGTCTAGCACAGATACGCAGTATTTT
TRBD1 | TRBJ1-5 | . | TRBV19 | CASRQSDRENQPQHF | TGTGCCAGTAGACAAAGTGACAGGGAGAATCAGCCCCAGCATTTT
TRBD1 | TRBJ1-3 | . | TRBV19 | CATNTGTGGNTIYF | TGTGCCACCAATACCGGGACAGGCGGAAACACCATATATTTT
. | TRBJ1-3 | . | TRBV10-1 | CASSVGRGSSGNTIYF | TGCGCCAGCAGTGTTGGCAGGGGAAGCTCTGGAAACACCATATATTTT
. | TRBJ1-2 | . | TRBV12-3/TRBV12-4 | CASRGRDYGYTF | TGTGCCAGCAGGGGGCGCGACTATGGCTACACCTTC
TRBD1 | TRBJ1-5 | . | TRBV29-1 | CSVAGTGDQPQHF | TGCAGCGTAGCCGGGACAGGGGATCAGCCCCAGCATTTT
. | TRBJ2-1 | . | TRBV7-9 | CASSLSTFAKYNEQFF | TGTGCCAGCAGCTTATCGACGTTTGCTAAATACAATGAGCAGTTCTTC
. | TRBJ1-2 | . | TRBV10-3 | CAISEWDYGYTF | TGTGCCATCAGTGAGTGGGACTATGGCTACACCTTC
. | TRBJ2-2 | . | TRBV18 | CASSGTLTGELFF | TGTGCCAGCTCAGGGACCCTCACCGGGGAGCTGTTTTTT
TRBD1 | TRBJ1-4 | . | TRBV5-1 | CASSSQGQGAGEKLFF | TGCGCCAGCAGCTCACAAGGACAGGGGGCCGGTGAAAAACTGTTTTTT
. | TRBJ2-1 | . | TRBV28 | CASSLLGKLFF | TGTGCCAGCAGTTTACTAGGGAAGTTGTTCTTC
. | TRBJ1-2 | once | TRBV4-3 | CASSPRISGGYTF | TGCGCCAGCAGCCCCCGTATCTCTGGTGGCTACACCTTC
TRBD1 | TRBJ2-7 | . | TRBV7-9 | CASSLEGDRGYEQYF | TGTGCCAGCAGCTTAGAAGGGGACAGAGGCTACGAGCAGTACTTC
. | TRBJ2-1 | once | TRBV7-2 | CASSLDPSYGGLSYNEQFF | TGTGCCAGCAGCTTAGACCCCTCTTACGGGGGGCTGTCCTACAATGAGCAGTTCTTC
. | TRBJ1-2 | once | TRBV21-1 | CASSTPLRPGSGYTF | TGTGCCAGCAGCACCCCCCTGCGGCCCGGGAGCGGCTACACCTTC
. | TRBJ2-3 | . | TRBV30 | CAWSAGVDTQYF | TGTGCCTGGAGCGCAGGGGTAGATACGCAGTATTTT
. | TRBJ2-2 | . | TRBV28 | CASRGGTVNTGELFF | TGTGCCAGCAGGGGGGGGACAGTAAACACCGGGGAGCTGTTTTTT
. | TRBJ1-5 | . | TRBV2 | CASTRRGNQPQHF | TGTGCCAGCACGAGGCGCGGCAATCAGCCCCAGCATTTT
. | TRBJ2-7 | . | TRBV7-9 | CASTLGYSYEQYF | TGTGCCAGCACCTTAGGCTACTCCTACGAGCAGTACTTC
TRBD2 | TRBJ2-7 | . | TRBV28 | CASSSRTSGDYEQYF | TGTGCCAGCAGTTCGCGGACTAGCGGGGATTACGAGCAGTACTTC
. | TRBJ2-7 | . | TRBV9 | CASSPEQGWTEQYF | TGTGCCAGCAGCCCCGAGCAGGGGTGGACCGAGCAGTACTTC
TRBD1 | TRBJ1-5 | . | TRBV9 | CASSRTGIDQPQHF | TGTGCCAGCAGCCGGACAGGGATAGATCAGCCCCAGCATTTT
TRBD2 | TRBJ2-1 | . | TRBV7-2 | CASSPQAGAYNEQFF | TGTGCCAGCAGCCCACAGGCGGGAGCCTACAATGAGCAGTTCTTC
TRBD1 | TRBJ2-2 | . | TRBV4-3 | CASSQEGQGRLNTGELFF | TGCGCCAGCAGCCAAGAAGGACAGGGGCGACTAAACACCGGGGAGCTGTTTTTT
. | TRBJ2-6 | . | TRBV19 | CASSKVVNRGFGSGANVLTF | TGTGCCAGTAGTAAAGTAGTAAATCGGGGGTTTGGTTCTGGGGCCAACGTCCTGACTTTC
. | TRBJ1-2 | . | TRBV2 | CASSLDSNYGYTF | TGTGCCAGCAGTTTGGACTCTAACTATGGCTACACCTTC
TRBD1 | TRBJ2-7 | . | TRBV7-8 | CASSTRTGASSYEQYF | TGTGCCAGCAGCACCCGGACAGGGGCGAGCTCCTACGAGCAGTACTTC
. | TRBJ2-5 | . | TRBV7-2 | CASSRGAQETQYF | TGTGCCAGCAGCCGGGGGGCCCAAGAGACCCAGTACTTC
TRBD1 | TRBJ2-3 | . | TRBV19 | CASRDRVTDTQYF | TGTGCCAGCCGGGACAGGGTTACAGATACGCAGTATTTT
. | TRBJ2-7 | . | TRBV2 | CASRAYYEQYF | TGTGCCAGCAGAGCTTACTACGAGCAGTACTTC
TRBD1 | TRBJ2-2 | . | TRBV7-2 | CASSLGGTGGSGELFF | TGTGCCAGCAGCTTAGGGGGGACAGGGGGCTCTGGGGAGCTGTTTTTT
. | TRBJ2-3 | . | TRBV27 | CASSLGSTDTQYF | TGTGCCAGCAGTTTGGGGAGCACAGATACGCAGTATTTT